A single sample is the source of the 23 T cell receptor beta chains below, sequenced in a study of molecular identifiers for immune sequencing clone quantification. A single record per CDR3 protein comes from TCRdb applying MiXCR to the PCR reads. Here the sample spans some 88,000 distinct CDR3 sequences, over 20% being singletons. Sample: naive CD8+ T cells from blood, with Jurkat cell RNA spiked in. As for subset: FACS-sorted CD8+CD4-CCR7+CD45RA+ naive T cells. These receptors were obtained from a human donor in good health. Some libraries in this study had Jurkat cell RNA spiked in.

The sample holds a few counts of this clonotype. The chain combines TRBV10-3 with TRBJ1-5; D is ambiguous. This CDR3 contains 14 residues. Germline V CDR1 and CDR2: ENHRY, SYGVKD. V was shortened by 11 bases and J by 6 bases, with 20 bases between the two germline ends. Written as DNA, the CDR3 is TGTGCCGTAGGCCCTGGGGATTCGGGTCAGCCCCAGCATTTT. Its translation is CAVGPGDSGQPQHF.

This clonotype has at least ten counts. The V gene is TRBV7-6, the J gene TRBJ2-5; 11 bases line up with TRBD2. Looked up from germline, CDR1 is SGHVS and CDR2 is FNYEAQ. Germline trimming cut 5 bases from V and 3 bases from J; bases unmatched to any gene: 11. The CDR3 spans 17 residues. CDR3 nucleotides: TGTGCCAGCAGCCCCCCTGATTCGGGACTAGCGGAAGAGACCCAGTACTTC. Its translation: CASSPPDSGLAEETQYF. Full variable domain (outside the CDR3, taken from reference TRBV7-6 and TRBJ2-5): GAGVSQSPRYKVTKRGQDVALRCDPISGHVSLYWYRQALGQGPEFLTYFNYEAQQDKSGLPNDRFSAERPEGSISTLTIQRTEQRDSAMYRCASSPPDSGLAEETQYFGPGTRLLVL.

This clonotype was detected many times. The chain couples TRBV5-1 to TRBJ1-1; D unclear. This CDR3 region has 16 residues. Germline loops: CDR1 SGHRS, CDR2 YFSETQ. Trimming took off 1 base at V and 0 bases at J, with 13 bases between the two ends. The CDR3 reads CASSLLGTFMNTEAFF. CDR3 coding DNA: TGCGCCAGCAGCTTGTTAGGTACGTTCATGAACACTGAAGCTTTCTTT. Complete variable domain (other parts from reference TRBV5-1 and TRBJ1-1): KAGVTQTPRYLIKTRGQQVTLSCSPISGHRSVSWYQQTPGQGLQFLFEYFSETQRNKGNFPGRFSGRQFSNSRSEMNVSTLELGDSALYLCASSLLGTFMNTEAFFGQGTRLTVV.

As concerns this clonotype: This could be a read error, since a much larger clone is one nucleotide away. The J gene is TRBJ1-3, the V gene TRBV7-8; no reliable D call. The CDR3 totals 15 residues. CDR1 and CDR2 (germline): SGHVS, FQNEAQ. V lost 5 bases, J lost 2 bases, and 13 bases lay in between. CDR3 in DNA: TGTGCCAGCAGCGAAGGACTGGGCCCTGGAAACACCATATATTTT. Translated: CASSEGLGPGNTIYF.

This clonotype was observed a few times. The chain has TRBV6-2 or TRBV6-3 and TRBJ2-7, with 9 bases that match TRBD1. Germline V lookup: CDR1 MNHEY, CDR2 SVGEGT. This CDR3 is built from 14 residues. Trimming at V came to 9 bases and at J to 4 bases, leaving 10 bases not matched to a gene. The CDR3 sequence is CASFPTGGGYEQYF. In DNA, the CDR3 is TGTGCCAGTTTCCCAACAGGGGGCGGGTACGAGCAGTACTTC.

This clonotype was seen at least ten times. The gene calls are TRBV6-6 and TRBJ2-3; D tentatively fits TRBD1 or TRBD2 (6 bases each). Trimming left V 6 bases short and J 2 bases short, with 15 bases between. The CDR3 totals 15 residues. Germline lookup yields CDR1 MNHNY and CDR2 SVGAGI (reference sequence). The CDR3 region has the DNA TGTGCCAGCAGCCTCAATCGGGGGCCCACAGATACGCAGTATTTT. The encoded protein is CASSLNRGPTDTQYF.

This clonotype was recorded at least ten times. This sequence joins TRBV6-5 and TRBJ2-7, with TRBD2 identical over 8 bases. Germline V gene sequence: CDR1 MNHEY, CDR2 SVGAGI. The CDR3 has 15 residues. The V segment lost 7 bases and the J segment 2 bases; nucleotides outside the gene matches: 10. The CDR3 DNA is TGTGCCAGCATCCCTCTAGCGGGCAGGACCTACGAGCAGTACTTC. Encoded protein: CASIPLAGRTYEQYF.

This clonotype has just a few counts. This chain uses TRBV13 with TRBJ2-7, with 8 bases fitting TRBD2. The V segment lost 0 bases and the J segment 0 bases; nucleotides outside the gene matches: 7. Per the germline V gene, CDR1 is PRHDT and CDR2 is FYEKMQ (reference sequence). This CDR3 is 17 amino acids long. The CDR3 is CASSLGVAGSSSYEQYF. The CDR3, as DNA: TGTGCCAGCAGCTTAGGGGTAGCGGGAAGTAGCTCCTACGAGCAGTACTTC.

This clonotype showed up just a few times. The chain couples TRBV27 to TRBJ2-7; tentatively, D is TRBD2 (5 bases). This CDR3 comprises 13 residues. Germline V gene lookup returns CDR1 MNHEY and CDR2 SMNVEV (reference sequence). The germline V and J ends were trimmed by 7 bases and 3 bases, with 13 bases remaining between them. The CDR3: CASIDLGSYEQYF. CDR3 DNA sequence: TGTGCCAGCATAGATTTGGGGAGCTACGAGCAGTACTTC.

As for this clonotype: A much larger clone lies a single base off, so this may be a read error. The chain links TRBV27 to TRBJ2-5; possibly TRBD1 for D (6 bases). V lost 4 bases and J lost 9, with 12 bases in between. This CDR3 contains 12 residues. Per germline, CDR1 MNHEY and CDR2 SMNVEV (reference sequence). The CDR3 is CASSSGDAAQYF. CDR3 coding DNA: TGTGCCAGCAGTTCAGGGGACGCGGCCCAGTACTTC.

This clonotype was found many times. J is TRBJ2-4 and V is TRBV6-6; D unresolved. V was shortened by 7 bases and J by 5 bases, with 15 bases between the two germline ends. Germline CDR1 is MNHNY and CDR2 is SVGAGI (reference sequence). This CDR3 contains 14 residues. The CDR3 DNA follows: TGTGCCAGCATCTCTCACCCTGACCAAAACATTCAGTACTTC. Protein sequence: CASISHPDQNIQYF.

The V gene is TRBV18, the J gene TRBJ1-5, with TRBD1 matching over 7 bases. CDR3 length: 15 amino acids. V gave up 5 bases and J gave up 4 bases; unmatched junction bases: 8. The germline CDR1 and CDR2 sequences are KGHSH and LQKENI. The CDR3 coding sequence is TGTGCCAGCTCATCAAAACAGGGGCTAAATCAGCCCCAGCATTTT. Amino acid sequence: CASSSKQGLNQPQHF.

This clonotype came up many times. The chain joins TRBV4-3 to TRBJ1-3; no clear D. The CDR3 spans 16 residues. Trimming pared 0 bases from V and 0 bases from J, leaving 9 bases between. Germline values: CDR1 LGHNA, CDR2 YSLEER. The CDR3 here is CASSQDFLNSGNTIYF. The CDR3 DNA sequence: TGCGCCAGCAGCCAAGATTTCCTAAACTCTGGAAACACCATATATTTT.

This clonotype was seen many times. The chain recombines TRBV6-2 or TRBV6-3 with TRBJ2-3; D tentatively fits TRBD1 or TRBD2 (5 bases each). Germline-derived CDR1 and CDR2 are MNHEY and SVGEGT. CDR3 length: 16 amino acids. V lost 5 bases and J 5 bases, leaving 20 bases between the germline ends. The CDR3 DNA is TGTGCCAGCAGTCATTTACCGGGACCGCCGGGAGATACGCAGTATTTT. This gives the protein CASSHLPGPPGDTQYF.

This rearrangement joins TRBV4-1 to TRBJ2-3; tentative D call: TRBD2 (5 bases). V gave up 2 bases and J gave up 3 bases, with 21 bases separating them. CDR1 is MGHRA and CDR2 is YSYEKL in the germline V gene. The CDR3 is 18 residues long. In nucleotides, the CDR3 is TGCGCCAGCAGCCAACGAGTTCTCCGGGAACCGGGTACAGATACGCAGTATTTT. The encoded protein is CASSQRVLREPGTDTQYF.

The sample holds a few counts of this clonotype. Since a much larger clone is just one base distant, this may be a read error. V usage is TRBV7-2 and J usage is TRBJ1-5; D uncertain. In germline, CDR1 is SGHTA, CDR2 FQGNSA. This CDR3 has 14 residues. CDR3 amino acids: CASNLEGTNQPQHF. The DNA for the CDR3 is TGTGCCAGCAACTTAGAGGGCACCAATCAGCCCCAGCATTTT.

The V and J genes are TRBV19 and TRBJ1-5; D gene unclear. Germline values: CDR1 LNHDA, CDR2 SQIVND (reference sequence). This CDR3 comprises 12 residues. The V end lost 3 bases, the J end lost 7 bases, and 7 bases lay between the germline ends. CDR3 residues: CASSIGRQPQHF. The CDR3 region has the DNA TGTGCCAGTAGTATTGGTCGACAGCCCCAGCATTTT.

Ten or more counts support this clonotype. This CDR3 is CSAGSPGQGIPDTQYF. CDR3 DNA sequence: TGCAGTGCTGGCTCCCCGGGACAGGGAATCCCAGATACGCAGTATTTT. The genes are TRBV20-1 and TRBJ2-3, with 9 bases aligning to TRBD1. The CDR3 consists of 16 residues. Trimming at V came to 5 bases and at J to 4 bases, leaving 13 bases not matched to a gene. Germline loops: CDR1 DFQATT, CDR2 SNEGSKA (reference sequence).

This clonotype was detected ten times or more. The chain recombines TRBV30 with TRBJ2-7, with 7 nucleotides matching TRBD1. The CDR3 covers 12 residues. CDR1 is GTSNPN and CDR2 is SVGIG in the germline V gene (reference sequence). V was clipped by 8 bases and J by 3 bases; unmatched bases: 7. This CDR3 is CAANRDSYEQYF. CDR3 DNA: TGTGCCGCAAACCGGGACAGCTACGAGCAGTACTTC.

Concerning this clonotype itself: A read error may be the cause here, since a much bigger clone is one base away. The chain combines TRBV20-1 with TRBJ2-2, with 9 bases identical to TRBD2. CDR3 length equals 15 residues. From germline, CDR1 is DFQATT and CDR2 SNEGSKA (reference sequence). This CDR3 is CSARLAGGPTGELVF. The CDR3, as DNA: TGCAGTGCTAGGCTGGCGGGAGGGCCCACTGGGGAGCTGGTTTTT.

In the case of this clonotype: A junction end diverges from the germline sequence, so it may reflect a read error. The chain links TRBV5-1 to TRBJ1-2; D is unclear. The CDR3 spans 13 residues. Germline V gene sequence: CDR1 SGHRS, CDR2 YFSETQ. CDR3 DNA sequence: TGCGCCAGCAGCTTGGAACTTAACTATGGCCACACCTTC. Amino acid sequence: CASSLELNYGHTF. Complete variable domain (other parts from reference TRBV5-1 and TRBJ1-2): KAGVTQTPRYLIKTRGQQVTLSCSPISGHRSVSWYQQTPGQGLQFLFEYFSETQRNKGNFPGRFSGRQFSNSRSEMNVSTLELGDSALYLCASSLELNYGHTFGSGTRLTVV.

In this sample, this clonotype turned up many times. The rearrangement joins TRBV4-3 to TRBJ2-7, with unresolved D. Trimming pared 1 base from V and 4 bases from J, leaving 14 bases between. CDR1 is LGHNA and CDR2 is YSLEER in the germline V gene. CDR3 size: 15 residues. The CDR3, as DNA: TGCGCCAGCAGCCAAGTCTTGTCATCTGCTTACGAGCAGTACTTC. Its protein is CASSQVLSSAYEQYF.

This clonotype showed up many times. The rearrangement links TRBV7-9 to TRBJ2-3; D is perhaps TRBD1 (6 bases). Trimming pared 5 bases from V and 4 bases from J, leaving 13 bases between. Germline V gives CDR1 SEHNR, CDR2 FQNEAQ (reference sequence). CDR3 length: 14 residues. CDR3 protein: CASSKQGAPDTQYF. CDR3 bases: TGTGCCAGCAGCAAACAGGGTGCACCAGATACGCAGTATTTT.